These 27 T cell receptor beta chains were sequenced from one sample in a study of blood T cell repertoires in COVID-19 (dated by TCRdb to the early 2020s). The method was the immunoSEQ multiplex PCR assay. This is the immuneACCESS table as TCRdb keeps it, with only in-frame sequences that have V and J called. A part of the clones is gone; compared with another copy, unresolved V genes explain less than half, and the rest is unexplained. This sample has fewer than 200,000 clones in its table, and around 90% of those were observed once. Approximately 0.56% of the sample is held by the ten biggest clonotypes. The sample comprised peripheral blood. The receptors come from a man aged 50-60 years with acute or convalescent COVID-19.

V gene TRBV29-1 combines with J gene TRBJ1-2; 9 nucleotides align to TRBD1. This CDR3 contains 13 residues. Germline V gives CDR1 SQVTM, CDR2 ANQGSEA. Unmatched junction bases numbered 6, after V lost 6 bases and J lost 4 bases. CDR3: CSVAGQGSYGYTF. The CDR3, as DNA: TGCAGCGTAGCCGGACAGGGGAGCTATGGCTACACCTTC.

This chain joins TRBV7-8 and TRBJ2-1, with D unclear. The germline CDR1 and CDR2 sequences are SGHVS and FQNEAQ. V gave up 2 bases and J gave up 0 bases, with 8 bases separating them. The CDR3 has 15 amino acids. This CDR3 is CASSLFRSSYNEQFF. DNA for the CDR3: TGTGCCAGCAGCTTATTCAGAAGCTCCTACAATGAGCAGTTCTTC. Full variable domain (missing parts from reference TRBV7-8 and TRBJ2-1): GAGVSQSPRYKVAKRGQDVALRCDPISGHVSLFWYQQALGQGPEFLTYFQNEAQLDKSGLPSDRFFAERPEGSVSTLKIQRTQQEDSAVYLCASSLFRSSYNEQFFGPGTRLTVL.

CDR3 nucleotide sequence: TGTGCCAGCAGCTTGAACGTCCAGCGGGGGCCCCACAATGAGCAGTTCTTC. Translating it yields CASSLNVQRGPHNEQFF. The chain recombines TRBV5-6 with TRBJ2-1; 8 bases agree with TRBD2. V dropped 1 base and J dropped 5; count of bases not matched to a gene: 11. This CDR3 region has 17 residues. The germline V gene encodes CDR1 SGHDT and CDR2 YYEEEE.

The chain combines TRBV15 with TRBJ2-4; TRBD1 might be the D (6 bases). This CDR3 is 16 amino acids long. The V and J ends lost 6 bases and 3 bases respectively, with 18 bases between them. Germline assignment: CDR1 LNHNV and CDR2 YYDKDF (reference sequence). CDR3 protein: CATRPGQGIGKNIQYF. In DNA form, the CDR3 reads TGTGCCACCAGACCCGGGCAGGGGATAGGCAAAAACATTCAGTACTTC.

The CDR3 nucleotides are TGTGCCAGCCGTTTACAGGGGAACAATCAGCCCCAGCATTTT. Its translation is CASRLQGNNQPQHF. The chain carries TRBV19 and TRBJ1-5; 7 bases agree with TRBD1. Trimming removed 9 bases from V and 3 bases from J; junction bases left unmatched: 8. The CDR3 is 14 amino acids. Germline values: CDR1 LNHDA, CDR2 SQIVND (reference sequence).

The chain carries TRBV6-1 and TRBJ2-7; D might be TRBD1 (7 bases). The CDR3 is 14 residues long. Trimming cost V 3 bases and J 5 bases, with 14 bases left between them. From germline, CDR1 is MNHNS and CDR2 SASEGT. In DNA form, the CDR3 reads TGTGCCAGCAGTGACAGGGGGGAATCCCACGAGCAGTACGTC. Encoded protein: CASSDRGESHEQYV.

The chain employs TRBV4-1 and TRBJ2-7, with a possible D match to TRBD1 (5 bases). Germline values: CDR1 MGHRA, CDR2 YSYEKL. This CDR3 spans 15 amino acids. V dropped 1 base and J dropped 3 bases, with 13 bases sitting between them. The CDR3 reads CASSQVAGKNYEQYV. As DNA, the CDR3 is TGCGCCAGCAGCCAAGTGGCAGGGAAGAACTACGAGCAGTACGTC.

V gene TRBV11-1 combines with J gene TRBJ1-1; a weak D match, TRBD1 (5 bases). Germline V gene lookup returns CDR1 SGHAT and CDR2 FQDESV (reference sequence). V dropped 6 bases and J dropped 7 bases, with 12 bases sitting between them. There are 12 residues in the CDR3. The CDR3 nucleotides read TGTGCCAGCAGACTCGGGGGGAATGAAGCTTTCTTT. This translates into CASRLGGNEAFF. Drawing the rest from reference TRBV11-1 and TRBJ1-1, the complete variable domain is EAEVAQSPRYKITEKSQAVAFWCDPISGHATLYWYRQILGQGPELLVQFQDESVVDDSQLPKDRFSAERLKGVDSTLKIQPAELGDSAMYLCASRLGGNEAFFGQGTRLTVV.

The J gene is TRBJ2-7, the V gene TRBV2, with a tentative D call TRBD2 (6 bases). This CDR3 is built from 13 residues. CDR1 SNHLY and CDR2 FYNNEI come from the germline V gene. V lost 1 base to trimming and J lost 9 bases, with 13 bases between them. CDR3 in DNA: TGTGCCAGCAGTGAAGGGCGGGAAATAGGGCAGTACTTC. Its protein is CASSEGREIGQYF.

This clone was picked up a small number of times. In nucleotides, the CDR3 is TGCGCCAGCAGCTTGGAGGGACAGGGGGCCGAGCAGTACGTC. Translation gives CASSLEGQGAEQYV. The rearrangement links TRBV5-1 to TRBJ2-7, with 12 bases fitting TRBD1. Trimming cost V 0 bases and J 6 bases; bases outside gene matches: 1. CDR1 is SGHRS and CDR2 is YFSETQ in the germline V gene. This CDR3 is 14 amino acids long.

The V and J genes are TRBV5-1 and TRBJ2-3; 7 nucleotides match TRBD1. This CDR3 has 16 residues. V trimming: 0 bases; J trimming: 2 bases; junction bases outside the gene matches: 6. The V gene's germline CDR1 is SGHRS and CDR2 YFSETQ. This CDR3 reads CASSLAVEGATDTQYF. The CDR3 DNA reads as TGCGCCAGCAGCTTGGCCGTTGAGGGGGCCACAGATACGCAGTATTTT.

This sequence joins TRBV19 and TRBJ2-4; 14 positions agree with TRBD2. Trimming at V came to 3 bases and at J to 7 bases, leaving 11 bases not matched to a gene. The CDR3 has 18 residues. Germline lookup yields CDR1 LNHDA and CDR2 SQIVND (reference sequence). DNA of the CDR3: TGTGCCAGTAGTATCCCGAGGACTAGCGGGGGGCCGAGGAACATTCAGTACTTC. It codes for CASSIPRTSGGPRNIQYF.

The CDR3 coding sequence is TGCAGCGTTGGACAGGGGGTGTGGGCCAAAAACATTCAGTACTTC. It encodes CSVGQGVWAKNIQYF. The genes are TRBV29-1 and TRBJ2-4; 9 bases agree with TRBD1. Germline lookup yields CDR1 SQVTM and CDR2 ANQGSEA. The V and J ends lost 4 bases and 1 base, in that order; junction bases with no gene match: 5. The CDR3 runs to 15 residues.

This clone has just a few counts. The CDR3: CASSQNPSGQETQYF. CDR3 nucleotide sequence: TGCGCCAGCAGCCAAAATCCTAGCGGACAAGAGACCCAGTACTTC. This chain links TRBV4-1 with TRBJ2-5; 7 nucleotides align to TRBD2. J lost 2 bases, V lost 2 bases, and 5 bases had no gene match. Germline CDR1 reads MGHRA; CDR2 reads YSYEKL. This CDR3 contains 15 residues.

J is TRBJ2-3 and V is TRBV24-1; 8 bases are shared with TRBD2. The CDR3 loop spans 17 amino acids. Germline V lookup: CDR1 KGHDR, CDR2 SFDVKD. Germline trimming cut 4 bases from V and 6 bases from J; bases unmatched to any gene: 14. Here the CDR3 reads CATSEPVRAGAWDTQYF. In DNA form, the CDR3 reads TGTGCCACCAGTGAACCCGTTCGAGCGGGAGCTTGGGATACGCAGTATTTT.

The chain has TRBV11-3 and TRBJ2-3; D perhaps matches TRBD1 (5 bases). V lost 4 bases to trimming and J lost 4 bases, with 9 bases between them. The germline gives CDR1 SGHNT, CDR2 YENEEA. This CDR3 has 13 amino acids. As DNA, the CDR3 is TGTGCCAGCAGCTACAGGCCTCCAGATACGCAGTATTTT. Translating gives CASSYRPPDTQYF.

The V call is TRBV28, the J call TRBJ2-7, with TRBD2 matching 8 bases. Looked up from germline, CDR1 is MDHEN and CDR2 is SYDVKM. This CDR3 has 12 amino acids. V was clipped by 10 bases and J by 2 bases; unmatched bases: 4. This CDR3 reads CATSGGPYEQYF. CDR3 nucleotides: TGTGCCACTTCGGGAGGGCCCTACGAGCAGTACTTC.

The gene calls are TRBV19 and TRBJ2-2; a weak D match, TRBD1 (6 bases). The CDR3 contains 16 residues. V shed 5 bases and J shed 1 base, with 14 bases lying between them. Germline V gene data show CDR1 as LNHDA and CDR2 as SQIVND (reference sequence). CDR3 amino acids: CASSARRGGNTGELFF. The CDR3, as DNA: TGTGCCAGTAGTGCCCGGAGAGGGGGGAACACCGGGGAGCTGTTTTTT.

The chain combines TRBV11-2 with TRBJ2-7; 12 bases line up with TRBD2. V was clipped by 7 bases and J by 5 bases; unmatched bases: 15. Germline CDR1 and CDR2: SGHAT and FQNNGV. This CDR3 contains 17 residues. The CDR3 spells CASMDTGRLAGAHEQYF. The CDR3 region has the DNA TGTGCCAGCATGGACACGGGACGACTAGCGGGAGCGCACGAGCAGTACTTC. The full variable domain, in which reference TRBV11-2 and TRBJ2-7 provide the parts outside the CDR3, is EAGVAQSPRYKIIEKRQSVAFWCNPISGHATLYWYQQILGQGPKLLIQFQNNGVVDDSQLPKDRFSAERLKGVDSTLKIQPAKLEDSAVYLCASMDTGRLAGAHEQYFGPGTRLTVT.

This rearrangement joins TRBV9 to TRBJ2-3; the match to TRBD2 covers 7 bases. CDR3 length equals 18 residues. Germline values: CDR1 SGDLS, CDR2 YYNGEE. The ends lost 3 bases at V and 1 base at J; junction bases unmatched: 14. CDR3 sequence reads: CASSGPSGMITGTDTQYF. In nucleotides, the CDR3 is TGTGCCAGCAGCGGGCCGAGCGGGATGATCACGGGCACAGATACGCAGTATTTT.

V usage is TRBV6-2 or TRBV6-3 and J usage is TRBJ2-4; possibly TRBD1 for D (6 bases). The germline V gene encodes CDR1 MNHEY and CDR2 SVGEGT. The CDR3 covers 16 residues. V was trimmed by 2 bases and J by 6 bases, leaving 17 bases between them. The CDR3 loop reads CASSYAPGQGINIQYF. Here the CDR3 DNA reads TGTGCCAGCAGTTACGCGCCAGGCCAGGGGATAAACATTCAGTACTTC.

The V gene is TRBV7-2, the J gene TRBJ1-1, with D tentatively TRBD1 (5 bases). This CDR3 spans 16 amino acids. Germline-derived CDR1 and CDR2 are SGHTA and FQGNSA. Trimming left V 1 base short and J 9 bases short, with 21 bases between. CDR3 nucleotide sequence: TGTGCCAGCAGCTTAGTAGCAGGGTCGAAAAGCGAGAAAGCTTTCTTT. This codes for CASSLVAGSKSEKAFF.

V is TRBV10-3 and J is TRBJ2-7; 9 nucleotides align to TRBD2. The ends lost 10 bases at V and 2 bases at J; junction bases unmatched: 12. Germline-derived CDR1 and CDR2 are ENHRY and SYGVKD. This CDR3 has 15 residues. In DNA, the CDR3 is TGTGCCACACACAAAGGCGGGAGGGAAACCTACGAGCAGTACTTC. Its translation is CATHKGGRETYEQYF.

This chain connects TRBV7-8 to TRBJ1-4; the D gene is possibly TRBD1 (6 bases). The length of the CDR3 is 16 residues. Germline V gene lookup returns CDR1 SGHVS and CDR2 FQNEAQ. V was shortened by 1 base and J by 3 bases, with 12 bases between the two germline ends. The CDR3 sequence: CASSLDGGAANEKLFF. CDR3 nucleotides: TGTGCCAGCAGCTTAGATGGGGGCGCGGCTAATGAAAAACTGTTTTTT. The whole variable domain, remainder taken from reference TRBV7-8 and TRBJ1-4, is GAGVSQSPRYKVAKRGQDVALRCDPISGHVSLFWYQQALGQGPEFLTYFQNEAQLDKSGLPSDRFFAERPEGSVSTLKIQRTQQEDSAVYLCASSLDGGAANEKLFFGSGTQLSVL.

V and J are TRBV27 and TRBJ2-3; 8 bases are a match to TRBD1. Germline trimming cut 4 bases from V and 2 bases from J; bases unmatched to any gene: 8. The CDR3 extends over 16 amino acids. Germline V gene sequence: CDR1 MNHEY, CDR2 SMNVEV (reference sequence). In nucleotides, the CDR3 is TGTGCCAGCAGTTCCCTCGGACAGGGTTACACAGATACGCAGTATTTT. Translated: CASSSLGQGYTDTQYF.

The chain's CDR3 is CASSQDRGSGGPNEQFF. The CDR3 DNA follows: TGTGCCAGCAGCCAAGATCGAGGTAGCGGGGGACCCAATGAGCAGTTCTTC. The genes are TRBV3-1 (or the pseudogene TRBV3-2) and TRBJ2-1; 9 bases align to TRBD2. This CDR3 region has 17 residues. The V segment lost 0 bases and the J segment 6 bases; nucleotides outside the gene matches: 9. Germline values: CDR1 LGHDT, CDR2 YNNKEL (reference sequence).

The chain recombines TRBV18 with TRBJ2-1, with TRBD2 identical over 7 bases. The CDR3 is 15 residues long. V dropped 3 bases and J dropped 7; count of bases not matched to a gene: 9. Germline V gene data show CDR1 as KGHSH and CDR2 as LQKENI. CDR3 sequence: CASSPFSGGKNEQFF. The CDR3 DNA sequence: TGTGCCAGCTCACCTTTTTCGGGGGGAAAGAATGAGCAGTTCTTC. The entire variable domain, with the rest obtained from reference TRBV18 and TRBJ2-1, is as follows: NAGVMQNPRHLVRRRGQEARLRCSPMKGHSHVYWYRQLPEEGLKFMVYLQKENIIDESGMPKERFSAEFPKEGPSILRIQQVVRGDSAAYFCASSPFSGGKNEQFFGPGTRLTVL.